This T cell receptor beta chain originates from a study of Ad26.COV2.S vaccination and SARS-CoV-2 variants. Findings of the study overall: It is possible that the TCR breadth and depth analyses underestimated the total T cell responses. Reportedly, spike-specific CD8+ and CD4+ T cell responses achieved substantial breadth once vaccination had taken place. Similar non-spike TCR breadth was observed in recipients of vaccine and of placebo. Compared with placebo recipients, vaccine recipients had higher spike-specific TCR breadth.

Concerning this clone: Its antigen is unknown. Other DNA sequences in this specimen translate into the identical CDR3.

The table came from immunoSEQ multiplex PCR; TCRdb's copy has only in-frame clones and leaves some out. The sample lists 120,000 to 150,000 clones; about nine tenths were seen once. This TCR was recovered from a human donor who had recovered from COVID-19. The sequences come from peripheral blood, collected after recovery from COVID-19.

The CDR3 sequence is CASSYPNTEAFF. In DNA, the CDR3 is TGTGCCAGCAGTTACCCGAACACTGAAGCTTTCTTT. This chain uses TRBV6-2 or TRBV6-3 with TRBJ1-1; no definite D call. This CDR3 is 12 amino acids long. The V gene's germline CDR1 is MNHEY and CDR2 SVGEGT. V lost 2 bases and J 1 base, leaving 2 bases between the germline ends.